Given below is one TCR beta chain in context. What it recognizes is unknown. The data originate from a study of T cells in narcolepsy. Across the whole study: Patients with NT1 or NT2 and healthy control donors were enrolled. Study-wide points: HCRT-specific and TRIB2-specific autoreactive clonotypes appeared among same-patient CSF and blood CD4+ clonotypes. Blood of same and different patients, but not healthy controls, reportedly held recurring autoreactive clonotypes.

Measured with immunoSEQ multiplex PCR; TCRdb has only the in-frame clones, and not every one. The sample records tens of thousands of clones, about four fifths being singletons. The CDR3 loop spans 15 amino acids. Germline CDR1 reads SGHAT; CDR2 reads FQNNGV. The ends lost 4 bases at V and 3 bases at J; junction bases unmatched: 5. Sequencing was performed on memory (CD45RA-) CD4+ T cells from blood. The chain couples TRBV11-2 to TRBJ1-1; 10 nucleotides match TRBD1. The sequence was obtained from a human donor in good health. In nucleotides, the CDR3 is TGTGCCAGCAGCTCCCCGGACAGGGGGGACACTGAAGCTTTCTTT. This encodes CASSSPDRGDTEAFF.